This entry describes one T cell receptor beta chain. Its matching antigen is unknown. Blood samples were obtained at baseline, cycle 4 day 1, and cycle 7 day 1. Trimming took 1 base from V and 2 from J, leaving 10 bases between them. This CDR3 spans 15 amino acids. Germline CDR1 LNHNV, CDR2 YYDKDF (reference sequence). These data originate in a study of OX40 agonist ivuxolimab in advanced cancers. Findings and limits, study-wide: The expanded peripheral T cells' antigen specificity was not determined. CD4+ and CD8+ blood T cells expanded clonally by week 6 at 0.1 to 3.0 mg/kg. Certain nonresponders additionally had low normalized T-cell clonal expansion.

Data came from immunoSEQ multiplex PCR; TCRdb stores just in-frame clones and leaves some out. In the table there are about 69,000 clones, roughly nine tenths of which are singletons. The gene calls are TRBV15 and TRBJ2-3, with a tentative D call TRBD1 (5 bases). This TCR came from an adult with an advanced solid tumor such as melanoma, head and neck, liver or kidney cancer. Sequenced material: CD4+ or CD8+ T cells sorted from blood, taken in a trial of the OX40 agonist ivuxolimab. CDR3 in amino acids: CATSRGRTITDTQYF. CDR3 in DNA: TGTGCCACCAGCAGAGGACGGACAATCACAGATACGCAGTATTTT.